The entry below gives a single T cell receptor beta chain sequence along with its context. Reverse transcription of extracted RNA yielded cDNA, which provided the sequencing template. Method: immunoSEQ multiplex PCR; TCRdb's copy keeps in-frame clones and lacks some. Of about 190,000 clones in the sample, roughly 64% were seen once. Germline values: CDR1 MNHEY, CDR2 SMNVEV (reference sequence). V dropped 6 bases and J dropped 2; count of bases not matched to a gene: 4. This CDR3 spans 13 amino acids. This entry is derived from a study of CD8+ T cells in alopecia areata. The treatment: oral pan-JAK inhibitor, 5-10 mg twice daily.

The chain recombines TRBV27 with TRBJ2-7, with 7 bases that match TRBD2. The sequencing here drew on CD4+ T cells sorted from blood, taken at week 4, from a patient treated with tofacitinib. The sequence was obtained from a human donor with alopecia areata. The CDR3 bases are TGTGCCAGCAGAACTAGCGTGGCCTACGAGCAGTACTTC. It specifies CASRTSVAYEQYF.